A single sample is the source of the 10 T cell receptor beta chains below, sequenced in a study of blood T cell repertoires in COVID-19. The table came from immunoSEQ multiplex PCR; TCRdb's copy has only in-frame clones and leaves some out. The sample consists of roughly 120,000 clones, over 65% of them appearing once. The source material was peripheral blood. The receptors here all came from a woman of 80 years or more with acute or convalescent COVID-19.

The V call is TRBV3-1 (or the pseudogene TRBV3-2), the J call TRBJ2-1; 8 bases are shared with TRBD2. The CDR3 spans 16 residues. Trimming cost V 3 bases and J 6 bases; bases outside gene matches: 10. Germline lookup yields CDR1 LGHDT and CDR2 YNNKEL (reference sequence). The CDR3 reads CASSQPGGLAGNEQFF. The CDR3 nucleotides read TGTGCCAGCAGCCAGCCTGGTGGACTAGCAGGCAATGAGCAGTTCTTC.

V is TRBV4-2 and J is TRBJ2-4; unclear D gene. The CDR3 runs 17 residues. The germline V gene encodes CDR1 LGHNA and CDR2 YNFKEQ. V was shortened by 0 bases and J by 0 bases, with 12 bases between the two germline ends. The CDR3 protein is CASSQDSISLAKNIQYF. Here the CDR3 DNA reads TGTGCCAGCAGCCAAGACTCTATATCGTTAGCCAAAAACATTCAGTACTTC.

V is TRBV6-1 and J is TRBJ1-3, with no clear D. Looked up from germline, CDR1 is MNHNS and CDR2 is SASEGT. The CDR3 loop spans 17 amino acids. V lost 2 bases, J lost 1 base, and 15 bases lay in between. The CDR3 region has the DNA TGTGCCAGCAGTGAACGCCCCCCCGGGAGATCTGGAAACACCATATATTTT. Encoded protein: CASSERPPGRSGNTIYF.

The chain is built from TRBV30 and TRBJ2-1, with D hard to call. The CDR3 sequence is 16 residues long. Germline CDR1 GTSNPN, CDR2 SVGIG (reference sequence). The ends were cut back, 3 bases at V and 2 bases at J, with 17 bases in the middle. As DNA, the CDR3 is TGTGCCTGGAGGGTACTTAACCCAAACCCCTACAATGAGCAGTTCTTC. Translation gives CAWRVLNPNPYNEQFF. Full variable domain (outside the CDR3, taken from reference TRBV30 and TRBJ2-1): SQTIHQWPATLVQPVGSPLSLECTVEGTSNPNLYWYRQAAGRGLQLLFYSVGIGQISSEVPQNLSASRPQDRQFILSSKKLLLSDSGFYLCAWRVLNPNPYNEQFFGPGTRLTVL.

This rearrangement joins TRBV30 to TRBJ1-1; TRBD1 matches at 10 bases. V dropped 0 bases and J dropped 3; count of bases not matched to a gene: 1. The CDR3 runs 14 residues. From germline, CDR1 is GTSNPN and CDR2 SVGIG (reference sequence). CDR3 amino acids: CAWSVGTGDTEAFF. The CDR3 DNA is TGTGCCTGGAGTGTAGGGACAGGGGACACTGAAGCTTTCTTT.

The rearrangement uses TRBV19 and TRBJ1-2; 7 bases map to TRBD1. V trimming: 3 bases; J trimming: 8 bases; junction bases outside the gene matches: 6. The CDR3 is 13 amino acids. Germline CDR1 and CDR2: LNHDA and SQIVND (reference sequence). The CDR3 reads CASSIDREKGYTF. CDR3 DNA sequence: TGTGCCAGTAGTATCGACAGGGAGAAGGGCTACACCTTC. The variable domain in full, with the rest retrieved from reference TRBV19 and TRBJ1-2, is DGGITQSPKYLFRKEGQNVTLSCEQNLNHDAMYWYRQDPGQGLRLIYYSQIVNDFQKGDIAEGYSVSREKKESFPLTVTSAQKNPTAFYLCASSIDREKGYTFGSGTRLTVV.

The chain recombines TRBV6-1 with TRBJ2-3, with D possibly matching TRBD2 (5 bases). The CDR3 is 16 amino acids. The germline V and J ends were trimmed by 4 bases and 0 bases, with 14 bases remaining between them. Germline CDR1 reads MNHNS; CDR2 reads SASEGT. CDR3 amino acids: CASSVLERGSTDTQYF. CDR3 bases: TGTGCCAGCAGTGTGCTGGAACGAGGGAGCACAGATACGCAGTATTTT.

V is TRBV19 and J is TRBJ2-5; D is perhaps TRBD2 (6 bases). Germline V gene lookup returns CDR1 LNHDA and CDR2 SQIVND (reference sequence). Trimming took off 6 bases at V and 3 bases at J, with 14 bases between the two ends. The CDR3 runs to 14 residues. In DNA, the CDR3 is TGTGCCAGTAGAGATCTAGCGAACGAAGAGACCCAGTACTTC. Protein: CASRDLANEETQYF.

This chain uses TRBV18 with TRBJ1-1, with 11 nucleotides matching TRBD1. This CDR3 comprises 16 residues. CDR1 is KGHSH, CDR2 LQKENI, per germline. The ends lost 4 bases at V and 4 bases at J; junction bases unmatched: 8. The CDR3 DNA follows: TGTGCCAGCTCACGCTATGGGACAGGGGGGATCACTGAAGCTTTCTTT. Translated: CASSRYGTGGITEAFF.

This chain links TRBV12-3 or TRBV12-4 with TRBJ1-2; D is perhaps TRBD1 (6 bases). The CDR3 covers 13 residues. The V gene lost 7 bases and the J gene lost 5 bases, with 14 bases spanning the gap. The CDR3 nucleotides are TGTGCCAGCAAGAGGGGGTATAGTTATGGCTACACCTTC. Its translation: CASKRGYSYGYTF.